Presented here are 2 T cell receptor beta chains from one specimen sequenced in a study of shared clonotypes between healthy human individuals. Here immunoSEQ multiplex PCR was the method, and the copy in TCRdb shows in-frame clones only, minus some. The table has roughly 1,500,000 clones, less than 99% seen once; the top ten hold 0.36%. Sequenced sample: naive CD4+ T cells sorted from blood. Subset described: CD45RA+ positively selected. The origin of the receptors is a man aged 25 to 40 in good health.

As regards this clone: In the same sample, other DNA sequences code for this CDR3. The chain is built from TRBV10-3 and TRBJ2-6, with D perhaps matching TRBD2 (5 bases). Trimming cost V 4 bases and J 2 bases, with 6 bases left between them. This CDR3 spans 14 amino acids. The germline V gene has CDR1 ENHRY and CDR2 SYGVKD. CDR3 amino acids: CAISGGTGANVLTF. The CDR3 DNA is TGTGCCATCAGTGGAGGGACTGGGGCCAACGTCCTGACTTTC.

The chain employs TRBV7-3 and TRBJ2-1; a possible D gene is TRBD1 (6 bases). V shed 1 base and J shed 5 bases, with 12 bases lying between them. The CDR3 is 15 amino acids. Germline V gives CDR1 SGHTA, CDR2 FQGTGA. CDR3 loop: CASSLNRAIHNEQFF. CDR3 DNA: TGTGCCAGCAGCTTAAACAGGGCGATCCACAATGAGCAGTTCTTC.